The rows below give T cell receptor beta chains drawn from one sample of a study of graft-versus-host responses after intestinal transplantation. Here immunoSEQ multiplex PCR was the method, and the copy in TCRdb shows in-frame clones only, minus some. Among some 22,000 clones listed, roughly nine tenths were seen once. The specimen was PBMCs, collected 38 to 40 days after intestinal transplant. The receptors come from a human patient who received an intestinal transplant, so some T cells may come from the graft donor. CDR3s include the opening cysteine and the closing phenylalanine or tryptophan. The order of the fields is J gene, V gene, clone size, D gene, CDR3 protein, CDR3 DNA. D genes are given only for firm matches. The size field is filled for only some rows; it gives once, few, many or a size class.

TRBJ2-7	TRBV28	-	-	CASSFSPSYEQYF	TGTGCCAGCAGTTTTTCCCCTTCCTACGAGCAGTACTTC
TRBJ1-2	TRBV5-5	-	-	CASIGGLGYTF	TGTGCCTCCATAGGGGGGCTTGGCTACACCTTC
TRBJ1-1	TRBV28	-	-	CASSLWGGLDTEAFF	TGTGCCAGCAGTTTATGGGGCGGGTTAGACACTGAAGCTTTCTTT
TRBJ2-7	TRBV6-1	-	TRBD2	CASKGLAGHYEQYF	TGTGCCAGCAAGGGACTAGCGGGACACTACGAGCAGTACTTC
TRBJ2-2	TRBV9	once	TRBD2	CASGRGREKTGELFF	TGTGCCAGCGGGAGAGGGCGGGAGAAAACCGGGGAGCTGTTTTTT
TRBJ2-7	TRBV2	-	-	CASSDRFSYEQYF	TGTGCCAGCAGTGATCGCTTCTCCTACGAGCAGTACTTC
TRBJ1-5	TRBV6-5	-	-	CASRLATGQPQHF	TGTGCCAGCCGCCTCGCAACGGGTCAGCCCCAGCATTTT
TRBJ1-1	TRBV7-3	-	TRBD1	CASSSSGQKNTEAFF	TGTGCCAGCAGCTCTTCGGGACAGAAGAACACTGAAGCTTTCTTT
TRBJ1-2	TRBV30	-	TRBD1	CAWSHSTRDSYGYTF	TGTGCCTGGAGTCATTCTACCCGGGACAGCTATGGCTACACCTTC
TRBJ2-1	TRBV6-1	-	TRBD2	CASSAGLAEISNEQFF	TGTGCCAGCAGTGCGGGACTAGCGGAGATTTCTAATGAGCAGTTCTTC
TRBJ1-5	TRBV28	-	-	CASRVRFTQPQHF	TGTGCCAGCAGAGTTCGTTTTACTCAGCCCCAGCATTTT